The rows below give T cell receptor beta chains drawn from one sample of a study of T-cell reconstitution after alpha-beta-depleted transplantation in children. TCRdb recomputed calls from the PCR reads with MiXCR, one row per CDR3 protein. The table has under 350,000 distinct CDR3 sequences, 9.9% seen once. Source: PBMCs from the stem cell graft donor, taken from the stem cell graft. Receptors originate from a human donor who donated a stem cell graft to a child with SCID. CDR3s include the opening cysteine and the closing phenylalanine or tryptophan. The D gene is left open where the match is weak. Size is omitted from some rows. Given values are once, few, many or a class for expanded clones.

d_call	v_call	clone_size	j_call	cdr3_nt	cdr3_aa
TRBD1	TRBV5-1	few	TRBJ1-1	TGCGCCAGCAGCCCATGGACAGGGCAGAACACTGAAGCTTTCTTT	CASSPWTGQNTEAFF
TRBD1	TRBV5-1	NA	TRBJ1-1	TGCGCCAGCAGCTTGGACCCTGCGGGACAGAGGAACACTGAAGCTTTCTTT	CASSLDPAGQRNTEAFF
NA	TRBV3-1	NA	TRBJ2-7	TGTGCCAGCAGCCAAACCCCATTTGCCTACGAGCAGTACTTC	CASSQTPFAYEQYF
NA	TRBV2	NA	TRBJ1-6	TGTGCCAGCCTTGTGAGGTCCTATAATTCACCCCTCCACTTT	CASLVRSYNSPLHF
TRBD1	TRBV20-1	NA	TRBJ2-7	TGCAGTGCTAGCCGGGACAGAGGCTCCTACGAGCAGTACTTC	CSASRDRGSYEQYF
NA	TRBV19	NA	TRBJ2-6	TGTGCCAGTTGTAGGGTATCCGGGGCCAACGTCCTGACTTTC	CASCRVSGANVLTF
TRBD1	TRBV20-1	NA	TRBJ1-1	TGCAGTGCTACTAACCCGGACAGGGGCAACACTGAAGCTTTCTTT	CSATNPDRGNTEAFF
NA	TRBV5-1	many	TRBJ2-1	TGCGCCAGCAGCTTGGAGCCAGGGCCGTACAATGAGCAGTTCTTC	CASSLEPGPYNEQFF
NA	TRBV19	many	TRBJ2-1	TGTGCCAGTAGCCGAGACCAAAGCTCCTACAATGAGCAGTTCTTC	CASSRDQSSYNEQFF
NA	TRBV11-2	NA	TRBJ2-3	TGTGCCAGCAGCGGACATACCGTAGATACGCAGTATTTT	CASSGHTVDTQYF
TRBD1	TRBV7-9	NA	TRBJ2-7	TGTGCCAGCAGCGTCACAGGGGAGAGCGACGAGCAGTACTTC	CASSVTGESDEQYF
NA	TRBV6-1	many	TRBJ2-5	TGTGCCAGCAGTGAAGTAGAGACCCAGTACTTC	CASSEVETQYF
TRBD1	TRBV12-3/TRBV12-4	few	TRBJ2-7	TGTGCCAGCAGTTTCTCGGGACAGACCTGGAACCAACGCTCCTACGAGCAGTACTTC	CASSFSGQTWNQRSYEQYF
NA	TRBV27	few	TRBJ1-6	TGTGCCAGCAGTCCGTGGGGGGTCCCGAGCTCCTATAATTCACCCCTCCACTTT	CASSPWGVPSSYNSPLHF
NA	TRBV5-1	NA	TRBJ1-4	TGCGCCAGCAGCTTCGACGGAGATGCAACTAATGAAAAACTGTTTTTT	CASSFDGDATNEKLFF
NA	TRBV2	NA	TRBJ1-2	TGTGCCAGCAGTGATGCTATTTCTAACTATGGCTACACCTTC	CASSDAISNYGYTF
TRBD1	TRBV25-1	few	TRBJ2-7	TGTGCCAGCAGTTCCGCGGGACAGGGGGCGTACGAGCAGTACTTC	CASSSAGQGAYEQYF
NA	TRBV29-1	NA	TRBJ2-7	TGCAGCGTTGAAGTTGCGCGCGGCCACGAGCAGTACTTC	CSVEVARGHEQYF
TRBD2	TRBV6-5	few	TRBJ2-3	TGTGCCAGCAGTTACATCATGGGGGGGGGTACAGATACGCAGTATTTT	CASSYIMGGGTDTQYF
TRBD1	TRBV5-1	many	TRBJ2-5	TGCGCCAGCAGCCAAAGACAGGGGGAGGGCAGAACCCAGTACTTC	CASSQRQGEGRTQYF
NA	TRBV20-1	few	TRBJ2-2	TGCAGTGCTAGAGTTCGGCAACAGAACACCGGGGAGCTGTTTTTT	CSARVRQQNTGELFF
NA	TRBV7-2	few	TRBJ2-7	TGTGCCAGCAGCTTAAATTACGACAAGCTGAGCTCCTACGAGCAGTACTTC	CASSLNYDKLSSYEQYF
NA	TRBV3-1	NA	TRBJ1-1	TGTGCCAGCAGCCATACGACCGGAAACACTGAAGCTTTCTTT	CASSHTTGNTEAFF
NA	TRBV6-1	NA	TRBJ2-7	TGTGCCAGCACCCCACTCCAGGTGCGGCAGACCACCTACGAGCAGTACTTC	CASTPLQVRQTTYEQYF
NA	TRBV6-1	few	TRBJ1-4	TGTGCCAGCAGTGCTTCAACAGGGACGGGTGAAAAACTGTTTTTT	CASSASTGTGEKLFF
NA	TRBV24-1	few	TRBJ2-3	TGTGCCACCAGTGATTCCATCGGGACACCAGATACGCAGTATTTT	CATSDSIGTPDTQYF
TRBD2	TRBV12-3/TRBV12-4	few	TRBJ2-1	TGTGCCAGCAGTTTTGTAGGGACTACCGATGAGCAGTTCTTC	CASSFVGTTDEQFF
TRBD2	TRBV5-1	few	TRBJ2-1	TGCGCCAGCAGCTCCGGGACTAGCGGGGGGCTGAGTGAGCAGTTCTTC	CASSSGTSGGLSEQFF
TRBD1	TRBV5-1	NA	TRBJ2-7	TGCGCCAGCACCCCCGGGACAGCCTCCTACGAGCAGTACTTC	CASTPGTASYEQYF
TRBD2	TRBV7-2	NA	TRBJ2-1	TGTGCCAGCAGCTTAACGATAGCGGGGGTCTACAATGAGCAGTTCTTC	CASSLTIAGVYNEQFF
TRBD1	TRBV7-7	NA	TRBJ2-1	TGTGCTAGCAGCGCTCAGACAGGGGGGTGGAATGAGCAGTTCTTC	CASSAQTGGWNEQFF
TRBD1	TRBV12-3/TRBV12-4	few	TRBJ2-3	TGTGCCAGCGGGGGCCCGACAGGGATCATCACAGATACGCAGTATTTT	CASGGPTGIITDTQYF
NA	TRBV5-6	few	TRBJ2-1	TGTGCCAGCAGCTTTGATGTAAGCTCCTACAATGAGCAGTTCTTC	CASSFDVSSYNEQFF
NA	TRBV29-1	few	TRBJ2-6	TGCAGCGTTGATCTGCGCCAGGGTGGAACTGGGGCCAACGTCCTGACTTTC	CSVDLRQGGTGANVLTF
TRBD2	TRBV20-1	NA	TRBJ2-1	TGCAGTGCCGAGCGGGGGGCCTCCTACAATGAGCAGTTCTTC	CSAERGASYNEQFF
TRBD2	TRBV3-1	many	TRBJ2-3	TGTGCCAGCAGCCCCTCGACTAGCGGGGGGGTAACAGATACGCAGTATTTT	CASSPSTSGGVTDTQYF
NA	TRBV5-6	few	TRBJ2-7	TGTGCCAGCAGCCAATCCCCTTACGAGCAGTACTTC	CASSQSPYEQYF
NA	TRBV12-3/TRBV12-4	NA	TRBJ1-2	TGTGCCAGCAGTTTCAATGGCTACACCTTC	CASSFNGYTF
TRBD2	TRBV7-2	few	TRBJ2-1	TGTGCCAGCAGCTTGCTAGCGGGGGGAGAGCAGTTCTTC	CASSLLAGGEQFF
NA	TRBV7-9	NA	TRBJ2-4	TGTGCCAGCAGTAAAAACATTCAGTACTTC	CASSKNIQYF
NA	TRBV7-9	few	TRBJ2-7	TGTGCCAGCAGCTCCCAAGCAAACGAGCAGTACTTC	CASSSQANEQYF
NA	TRBV6-5	NA	TRBJ2-7	TGTGCCAGCAGTTACTCGGGCAGGGTGGAGCAGTACTTC	CASSYSGRVEQYF
TRBD1	TRBV6-1	NA	TRBJ2-1	TGTGCCAGCAGAATTACAGGGGGTATCTACAATGAGCAGTTCTTC	CASRITGGIYNEQFF
TRBD1	TRBV7-8	few	TRBJ2-7	TGTGCCAGCAGCTTAGGTACAGGGGGGTCAGACTACGAGCAGTACTTC	CASSLGTGGSDYEQYF
NA	TRBV4-2	few	TRBJ2-4	TGTGCCAGCAGCCCGCCGGGGGAGGCCAAAAACATTCAGTACTTC	CASSPPGEAKNIQYF
NA	TRBV28	few	TRBJ1-1	TGTGCCAGCAATACCGGGACCTCAGTACTTCCCACTGAAGCTTTCTTT	CASNTGTSVLPTEAFF
NA	TRBV6-5	many	TRBJ2-3	TGTGCCAGCAGTTACATGGGGGGTACGCAGTATTTT	CASSYMGGTQYF
NA	TRBV10-3	NA	TRBJ2-1	TGTGCCATCACCAGGGAAGGCAATGAGCAGTTCTTC	CAITREGNEQFF
NA	TRBV12-3/TRBV12-4	few	TRBJ2-5	TGTGCCAGCAGGATTGCGCGGGAGACCCAGTACTTC	CASRIARETQYF
NA	TRBV3-1	medium-sized	TRBJ2-5	TGTGCCAGCAGCCTAGGACAGACCCAGTACTTC	CASSLGQTQYF
TRBD1	TRBV12-3/TRBV12-4	NA	TRBJ1-2	TGTGCCAGCAGTTCGACAGGGTCCTATGGCTACACCTTC	CASSSTGSYGYTF
NA	TRBV11-2	NA	TRBJ2-3	TGTGCCAGCAGCGCAAGGGACAGCACAGATACGCAGTATTTT	CASSARDSTDTQYF